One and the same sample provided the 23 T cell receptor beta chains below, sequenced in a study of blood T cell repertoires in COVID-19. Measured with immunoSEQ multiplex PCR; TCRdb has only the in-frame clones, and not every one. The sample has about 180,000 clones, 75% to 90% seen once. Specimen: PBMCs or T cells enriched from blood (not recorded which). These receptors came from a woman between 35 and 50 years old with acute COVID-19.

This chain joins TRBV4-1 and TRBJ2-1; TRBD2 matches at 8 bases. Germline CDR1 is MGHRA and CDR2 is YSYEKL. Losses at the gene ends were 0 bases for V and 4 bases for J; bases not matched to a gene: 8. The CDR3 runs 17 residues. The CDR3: CASSQDPAGGNYNEQFF. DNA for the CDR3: TGCGCCAGCAGCCAAGATCCCGCGGGGGGAAATTACAATGAGCAGTTCTTC.

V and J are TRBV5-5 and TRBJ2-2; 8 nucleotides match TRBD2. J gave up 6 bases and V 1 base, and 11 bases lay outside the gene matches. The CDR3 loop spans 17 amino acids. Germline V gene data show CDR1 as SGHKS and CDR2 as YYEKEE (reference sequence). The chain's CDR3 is CASSLIPGGGLAGELFF. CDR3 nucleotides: TGTGCCAGCAGCTTGATTCCGGGAGGGGGTTTGGCCGGGGAGCTGTTTTTT.

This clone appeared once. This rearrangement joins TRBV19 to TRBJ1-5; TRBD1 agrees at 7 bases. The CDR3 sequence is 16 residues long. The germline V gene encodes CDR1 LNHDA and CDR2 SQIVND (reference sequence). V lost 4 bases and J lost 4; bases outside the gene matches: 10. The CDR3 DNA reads TGTGCCAGTAGTAACTCCGGGGCCAGGGGGAATCAGCCCCAGCATTTT. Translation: CASSNSGARGNQPQHF.

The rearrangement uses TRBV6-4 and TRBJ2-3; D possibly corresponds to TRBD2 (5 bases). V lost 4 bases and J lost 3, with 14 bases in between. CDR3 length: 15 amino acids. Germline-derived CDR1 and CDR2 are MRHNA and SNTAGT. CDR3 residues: CASSVQLGGTDTQYF. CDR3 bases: TGTGCCAGCAGTGTACAACTAGGAGGAACAGATACGCAGTATTTT.

Here the CDR3 DNA reads TGTGCCAGCAGCCCAAGCCTGTACTATGGCTACACCTTC. Amino acids: CASSPSLYYGYTF. The chain has TRBV6-2 or TRBV6-3 and TRBJ1-2; D gene unclear. The germline V and J ends were trimmed by 6 bases and 3 bases, with 11 bases remaining between them. Germline V gives CDR1 MNHEY, CDR2 SVGEGT. The CDR3 spans 13 residues.

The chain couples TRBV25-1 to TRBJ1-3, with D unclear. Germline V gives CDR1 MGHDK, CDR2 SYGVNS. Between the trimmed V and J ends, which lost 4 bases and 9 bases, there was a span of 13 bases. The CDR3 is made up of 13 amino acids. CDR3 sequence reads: CASSAQDLGTIYF. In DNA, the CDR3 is TGTGCCAGCAGTGCCCAGGATCTTGGCACCATATATTTT.

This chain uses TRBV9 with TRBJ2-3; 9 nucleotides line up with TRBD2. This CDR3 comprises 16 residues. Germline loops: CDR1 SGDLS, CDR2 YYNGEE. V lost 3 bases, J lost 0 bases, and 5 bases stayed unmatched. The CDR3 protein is CASSDGLASSTDTQYF. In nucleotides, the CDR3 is TGTGCCAGCAGCGACGGACTAGCGTCTAGCACAGATACGCAGTATTTT.

CDR3 residues: CASSGSGANEKLFF. In DNA, the CDR3 is TGTGCCAGCAGTGGGTCGGGGGCTAATGAAAAACTGTTTTTT. The J gene is TRBJ1-4, the V gene TRBV2, with D tentatively TRBD1 (5 bases). V shed 4 bases and J shed 3 bases, with 9 bases lying between them. CDR1 is SNHLY, CDR2 FYNNEI, per germline. The CDR3 is 14 amino acids.

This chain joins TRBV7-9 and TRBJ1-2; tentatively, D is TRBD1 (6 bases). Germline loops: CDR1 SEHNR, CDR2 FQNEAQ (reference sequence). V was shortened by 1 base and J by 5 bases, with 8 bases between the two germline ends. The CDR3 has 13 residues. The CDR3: CASSLGTAYGYTF. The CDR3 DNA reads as TGTGCCAGCAGCTTAGGGACAGCTTATGGCTACACCTTC.

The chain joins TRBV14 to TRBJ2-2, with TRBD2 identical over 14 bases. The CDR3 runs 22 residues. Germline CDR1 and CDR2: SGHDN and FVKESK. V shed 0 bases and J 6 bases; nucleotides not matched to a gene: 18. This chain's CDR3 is CASSQDKCRETSGRGLAGELFF. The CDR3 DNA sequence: TGTGCCAGCAGCCAAGATAAATGTCGGGAGACTAGCGGGAGGGGTTTGGCCGGGGAGCTGTTTTTT.

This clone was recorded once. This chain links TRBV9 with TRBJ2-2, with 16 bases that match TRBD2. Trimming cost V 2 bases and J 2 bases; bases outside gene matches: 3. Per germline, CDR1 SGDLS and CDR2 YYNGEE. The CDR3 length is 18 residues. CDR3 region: CASSVGLAGGPNTGELFF. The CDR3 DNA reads TGTGCCAGCAGCGTGGGACTAGCGGGGGGGCCCAACACCGGGGAGCTGTTTTTT.

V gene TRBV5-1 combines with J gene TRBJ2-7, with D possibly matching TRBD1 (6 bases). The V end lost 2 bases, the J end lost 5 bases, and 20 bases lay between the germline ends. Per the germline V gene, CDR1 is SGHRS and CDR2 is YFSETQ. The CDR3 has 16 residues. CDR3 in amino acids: CASSFLQGEGTDEQYF. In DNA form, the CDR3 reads TGCGCCAGCAGCTTCTTACAGGGAGAGGGAACAGACGAGCAGTACTTC.

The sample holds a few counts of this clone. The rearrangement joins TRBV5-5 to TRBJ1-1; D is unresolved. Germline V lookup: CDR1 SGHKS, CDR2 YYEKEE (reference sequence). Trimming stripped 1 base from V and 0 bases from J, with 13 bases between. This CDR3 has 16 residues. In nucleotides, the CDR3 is TGTGCCAGCAGCTTGTCGTCCGGTGCGATGAACACTGAAGCTTTCTTT. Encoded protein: CASSLSSGAMNTEAFF.

The DNA of the CDR3 is TGTGCCAGCAGCTTACGGGGGGGAAGCACAGATACGCAGTATTTT. Translation: CASSLRGGSTDTQYF. V gene TRBV7-9 combines with J gene TRBJ2-3; 8 bases map to TRBD2. In germline, CDR1 is SEHNR, CDR2 FQNEAQ (reference sequence). With 2 bases clipped from V and 0 bases from J, the junction kept 1 base outside the gene matches. The CDR3 runs 15 residues.

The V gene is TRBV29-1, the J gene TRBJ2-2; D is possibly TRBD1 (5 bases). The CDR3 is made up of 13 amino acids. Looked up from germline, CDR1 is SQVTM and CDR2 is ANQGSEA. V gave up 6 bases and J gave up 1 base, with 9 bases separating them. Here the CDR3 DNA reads TGCAGCGTAGACAGCGAGAACACCGGGGAGCTGTTTTTT. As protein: CSVDSENTGELFF.

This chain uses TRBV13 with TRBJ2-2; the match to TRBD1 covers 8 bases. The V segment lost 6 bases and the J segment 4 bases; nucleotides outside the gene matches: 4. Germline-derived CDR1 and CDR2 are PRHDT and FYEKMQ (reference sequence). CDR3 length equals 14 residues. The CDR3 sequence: CASSLDRGTGELFF. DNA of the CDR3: TGTGCCAGCAGTCTTGACAGGGGCACCGGGGAGCTGTTTTTT.

The CDR3 coding sequence is TGTGCCAGCTCACGAGACAGCAACATGAACACTGAAGCTTTCTTT. Translation: CASSRDSNMNTEAFF. The V gene is TRBV18, the J gene TRBJ1-1; D is perhaps TRBD1 (5 bases). CDR1 is KGHSH, CDR2 LQKENI, per germline. The CDR3 extends over 15 amino acids. Trimming shortened V by 4 bases and J by 0 bases, and 12 bases separated the two germline ends.

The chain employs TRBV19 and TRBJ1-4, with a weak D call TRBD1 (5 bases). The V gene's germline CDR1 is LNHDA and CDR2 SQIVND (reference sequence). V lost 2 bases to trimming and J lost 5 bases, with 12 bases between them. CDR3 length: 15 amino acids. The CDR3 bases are TGTGCCAGTAGTATACCGGGACTAGCAAATGAAAAACTGTTTTTT. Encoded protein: CASSIPGLANEKLFF.

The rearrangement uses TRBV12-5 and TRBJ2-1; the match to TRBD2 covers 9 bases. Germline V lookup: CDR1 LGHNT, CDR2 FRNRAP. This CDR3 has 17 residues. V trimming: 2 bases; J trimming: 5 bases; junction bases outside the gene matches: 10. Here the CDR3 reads CASGLRLAGSPNNEQFF. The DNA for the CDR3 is TGTGCTAGTGGTTTGCGGCTAGCGGGATCTCCCAACAATGAGCAGTTCTTC.

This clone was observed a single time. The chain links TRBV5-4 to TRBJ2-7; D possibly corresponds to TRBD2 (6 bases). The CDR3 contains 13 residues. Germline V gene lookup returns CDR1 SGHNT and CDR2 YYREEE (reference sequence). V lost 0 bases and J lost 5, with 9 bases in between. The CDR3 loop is CASSLVGGDEQYF. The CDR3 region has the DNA TGTGCCAGCAGCTTGGTCGGGGGAGACGAGCAGTACTTC.

Here the CDR3 reads CASSFPPAGADTQYF. CDR3 bases: TGTGCCAGCAGCTTCCCACCAGCGGGTGCAGATACGCAGTATTTT. The chain uses TRBV7-2 and TRBJ2-3; D might be TRBD2 (6 bases). This CDR3 is 15 amino acids long. The V end was cut by 3 bases, the J end by 4 bases, with 14 bases between. Germline V gene sequence: CDR1 SGHTA, CDR2 FQGNSA.

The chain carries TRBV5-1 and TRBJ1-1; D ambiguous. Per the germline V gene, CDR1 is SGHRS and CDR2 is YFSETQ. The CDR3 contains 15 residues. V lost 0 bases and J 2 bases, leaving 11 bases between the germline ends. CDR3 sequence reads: CASSLAAGRNTEAFF. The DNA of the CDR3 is TGCGCCAGCAGCTTGGCCGCAGGCCGTAACACTGAAGCTTTCTTT.

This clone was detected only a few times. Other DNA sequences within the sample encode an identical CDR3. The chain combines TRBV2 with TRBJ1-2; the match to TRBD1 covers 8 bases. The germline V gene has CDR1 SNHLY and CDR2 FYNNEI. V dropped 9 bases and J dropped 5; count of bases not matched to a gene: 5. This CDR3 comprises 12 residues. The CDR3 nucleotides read TGTGCCAGTACCACAGGGGGTTATGGCTACACCTTC. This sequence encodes CASTTGGYGYTF.